The clone carrying this T cell receptor (beta chain) was recorded many times. Its antigen is not identified. This sample was taken from a study of identical twins' blood T cells. For the study at large: Some 50 million reads covered about six alpha-chain and about six beta-chain libraries.

Donors were six healthy women in three monozygous twin pairs. Study conclusions and caveats: Shared CDR3 clonotype counts between two donors mainly tracked the product of their cloneset sizes, twins included.

Original processing notes: Each library had 2.2 to 3.6 million CDR3 reads and about 90,000 to nearly 550,000 clonotypes. From the 5' RACE reads, TCRdb called clonotypes with MiXCR, one entry per CDR3 protein. These V and J calls originate from TCRdb's pipeline instead of the authors' own analysis. The table shows fewer than 450,000 distinct CDR3 sequences, with over 25% occurring only once. This receptor was taken from a woman between 18 and 50 years old in good health. Sequenced sample: PBMCs.

CDR3 residues: CSASARKYEQYF. The DNA of the CDR3 is TGCAGTGCTAGTGCGCGCAAGTACGAGCAGTACTTC. The rearrangement uses TRBV20-1 and TRBJ2-7, with D uncertain. The CDR3 spans 12 residues. Trimming left V 3 bases short and J 4 bases short, with 10 bases between. Germline values: CDR1 DFQATT, CDR2 SNEGSKA (reference sequence).